This T cell receptor (beta chain) was sequenced for a study of identical twins. Unmatched junction bases numbered 9, after V lost 7 bases and J lost 2 bases. The CDR3 runs to 15 residues. TCRdb re-derived calls from the 5' RACE reads in MiXCR, one entry per CDR3 protein. The repertoire includes approximately 530,000 distinct CDR3 sequences, about 22% of them detected once, and about 0.5% sits in the top ten. The data were also submitted as part of a second study, on yellow fever vaccine responses in identical twins.

This TCR was recovered from a woman between 18 and 29 years old in good health. The sequencing sample was made of CD4+ T cells sorted from blood. The chain links TRBV12-3 or TRBV12-4 to TRBJ1-2, with TRBD1 matching 8 bases. This CDR3 reads CASILARTGNYGYTF. DNA of the CDR3: TGTGCCAGCATCCTAGCGCGGACAGGGAACTATGGCTACACCTTC.